The 11 T cell receptor beta chains presented below share a single source sample, sequenced in a study of cytomegalovirus exposure and HLA in healthy donors. TCRdb's copy holds only in-frame clones and misses some; the assay was immunoSEQ multiplex PCR. The data show 90,000 or so clones, with about 85% seen just once and approximately 22% held by the top ten. Sequencing input: PBMCs. These receptors came from a man aged 18-30 years in good health and CMV-seropositive.

This clone was recorded a few times. The chain combines TRBV10-3 with TRBJ2-7; 10 bases map to TRBD1. CDR1 and CDR2 (germline): ENHRY, SYGVKD. Trimming removed 10 bases from V and 2 bases from J; junction bases left unmatched: 8. The CDR3 has 14 residues. CDR3 amino acids: CATRQGATAYEQYV. CDR3 coding DNA: TGTGCCACCCGACAGGGGGCAACCGCCTACGAGCAGTACGTC.

This clone was recorded a few times. V gene TRBV11-3 combines with J gene TRBJ2-7; D might be TRBD2 (5 bases). The V gene lost 1 base and the J gene lost 1 base, with 8 bases spanning the gap. The CDR3 consists of 14 residues. Germline V gene data show CDR1 as SGHNT and CDR2 as YENEEA. CDR3 DNA sequence: TGTGCCAGCAGCTTAGGGTCGGGATCCTACGAGCAGTACTTC. Its translation is CASSLGSGSYEQYF. The full variable domain, completed using reference TRBV11-3 and TRBJ2-7, is EAGVVQSPRYKIIEKKQPVAFWCNPISGHNTLYWYLQNLGQGPELLIRYENEEAVDDSQLPKDRFSAERLKGVDSTLKIQPAELGDSAVYLCASSLGSGSYEQYFGPGTRLTVT.

The chain couples TRBV28 to TRBJ2-5; D is possibly TRBD2 (5 bases). With 9 bases removed from V and 5 bases from J, the gap between germline ends came to 16 bases. The CDR3 contains 13 residues. Germline V CDR1 and CDR2: MDHEN, SYDVKM. The CDR3 loop is CASSDSAGETQYF. The CDR3 coding sequence is TGTGCCAGTTCGGACTCTGCCGGGGAGACCCAGTACTTC.

The chain links TRBV10-2 to TRBJ2-5; D is uncertain. The CDR3 is 14 amino acids. The V end lost 3 bases, the J end lost 5 bases, and 13 bases lay between the germline ends. Looked up from germline, CDR1 is WSHSY and CDR2 is SAAADI. The CDR3 spells CASSDGSARETQYF. CDR3 sequence (DNA): TGCGCCAGCAGTGATGGCTCGGCGAGGGAGACCCAGTACTTC.

The chain is built from TRBV7-8 and TRBJ2-7, with 9 bases that match TRBD1. CDR1 is SGHVS and CDR2 is FQNEAQ in the germline V gene. The CDR3 extends over 15 amino acids. The trim removed 1 base at V and 2 bases at J, leaving 3 bases unmatched. CDR3 sequence (DNA): TGTGCCAGCAGCTTAGGACAGGGGGGCCCCTACGAGCAGTACGTC. It yields the protein CASSLGQGGPYEQYV.

In its sample, this clone was seen once. The rearrangement uses TRBV6-1 and TRBJ2-1, with TRBD2 matching over 11 bases. Losses at the gene ends were 2 bases for V and 7 bases for J; bases not matched to a gene: 13. This CDR3 spans 18 amino acids. In germline, CDR1 is MNHNS, CDR2 SASEGT. In nucleotides, the CDR3 is TGTGCCAGCAGTGAACTAGCGGGGGGAGGGAGAACGAGTAATGAGCAGTTCTTC. Amino acid sequence: CASSELAGGGRTSNEQFF.

The J gene is TRBJ2-7, the V gene TRBV11-2; D perhaps matches TRBD1 (8 bases). The germline V and J ends were trimmed by 8 bases and 0 bases, with 20 bases remaining between them. From germline, CDR1 is SGHAT and CDR2 FQNNGV. The CDR3 sequence is 16 residues long. The CDR3 coding sequence is TGTGCCAGCTCCGGCGGGGGACAGGATTTCTCCTACGAGCAGTACTTC. Translating gives CASSGGGQDFSYEQYF.

This clone was seen a single time. The chain uses TRBV4-2 and TRBJ1-1; a possible D gene is TRBD1 (5 bases). The germline CDR1 and CDR2 sequences are LGHNA and YNFKEQ. Trimming cost V 0 bases and J 1 base, with 18 bases left between them. This CDR3 has 18 amino acids. This chain's CDR3 is CASSQEGGASPRNTEAFF. In DNA, the CDR3 is TGTGCCAGCAGCCAAGAGGGTGGGGCCTCCCCCAGGAACACTGAAGCTTTCTTT.

This clone was counted a few times. The rearrangement joins TRBV9 to TRBJ2-2; D is possibly TRBD2 (5 bases). CDR1 is SGDLS, CDR2 YYNGEE, per germline. This CDR3 is built from 16 residues. V was cut by 2 bases and J by 4 bases, with 15 bases left in between. In DNA form, the CDR3 reads TGTGCCAGCAGCGTTAACCCAGGAGGTAGCACCGGGGAGCTGTTTTTT. Amino acids: CASSVNPGGSTGELFF.

This clone is a singleton in its sample. The V gene is TRBV5-4, the J gene TRBJ2-5, with a tentative D call TRBD1 (5 bases). The CDR3 has 13 residues. V was trimmed by 3 bases and J by 2 bases, leaving 8 bases between them. Germline V CDR1 and CDR2: SGHNT, YYREEE (reference sequence). This CDR3 reads CASSSAGQETQYF. CDR3 in DNA: TGTGCCAGCAGCTCGGCAGGGCAAGAGACCCAGTACTTC.

This clone appeared a few times. This sequence joins TRBV7-8 and TRBJ2-3, with D possibly matching TRBD1 (5 bases). Germline CDR1 is SGHVS and CDR2 is FQNEAQ. V lost 5 bases and J lost 2, with 8 bases in between. There are 13 residues in the CDR3. CDR3 sequence reads: CASSQDITDTQYF. The CDR3 bases are TGTGCCAGCAGCCAGGACATCACAGATACGCAGTATTTT.